The rows below give T cell receptor beta chains drawn from one sample of a study of shared clonotypes between healthy human individuals. The table came from immunoSEQ multiplex PCR; TCRdb's copy has only in-frame clones and leaves some out. The sample carries around 500,000 clones, 70% to 80% recorded once. Sequences were obtained from PBMCs. The origin of the receptors is a woman aged 40-49 years in good health. Some clones in this sample may be carry-over from other donors' samples. Each CDR3 is given with its conserved first and last residue. A D gene is named only where the DNA matches it firmly. Size values are once, few and many counts, or a class for expanded clones, and some rows have none.

TRBJ2-3 | TRBV5-6 | . | . | TGTGCCAGCAGCACTATAGGGAGTAGCGGAGCAGATACGCAGTATTTT | CASSTIGSSGADTQYF
TRBJ2-5 | TRBV5-4 | . | . | TGTGCCAGCAGCTTGGTAGGGGGTCGCGAGGAGACCCAGTACTTC | CASSLVGGREETQYF
TRBJ2-5 | TRBV7-9 | . | . | TGTGCCAGCAGCCCAAACACCCCGCAAGAGACCCAGTACTTC | CASSPNTPQETQYF
TRBJ2-7 | TRBV28 | . | TRBD1 | TGTGCCAGCATCTACGGACAGGGGGGCTACGAGCAGTACTTC | CASIYGQGGYEQYF
TRBJ2-2 | TRBV6-6 | . | TRBD2 | TGTGCCAGCAGTTTTCTAAGCGGGAGGGGGACCGGGGAGCTGTTTTTT | CASSFLSGRGTGELFF
TRBJ1-2 | TRBV15 | few | . | TGTGCCACCAGCAGAGATTTGCAGGGGACCTACACCTTC | CATSRDLQGTYTF
TRBJ1-1 | TRBV6-5 | . | . | TGTGCCAGCAGTTACCAGAGGAGCACTGAAGCTTTCTTT | CASSYQRSTEAFF
TRBJ2-3 | TRBV10-3 | . | . | TGTGCCATCAGTGAGGGAACAGATACGCAGTATTTT | CAISEGTDTQYF
TRBJ1-5 | TRBV28 | . | . | TGTGCCAGCAGTTTACTATTGTCGGGGGAAAGTCAGCCCCAGCATTTT | CASSLLLSGESQPQHF
TRBJ2-5 | TRBV7-9 | . | . | TGTGCCAGCAGCTTACATCAGGGATTGAAGACCCAGTACTTC | CASSLHQGLKTQYF
TRBJ2-7 | TRBV6-5 | . | . | TGTGCCAGCAGCCGACAGGACACGACCTACGAGCAGTACTTC | CASSRQDTTYEQYF
TRBJ2-7 | TRBV29-1 | once | . | TGCAGCGTTAAAGATTACGAGCAGTACTTC | CSVKDYEQYF
TRBJ1-3 | TRBV7-9 | . | . | TGTGCCAGCAGCCCTGCCGGCTCTGGAAACACCATATATTTT | CASSPAGSGNTIYF
TRBJ2-7 | TRBV11-2 | . | . | TGTGCCAGCAGCTTACAGTACGAGCAGTACTTC | CASSLQYEQYF
TRBJ1-3 | TRBV7-9 | . | . | TGTGCCAGCAGCCCGCGGAACTCTGGAAACACCATATATTTT | CASSPRNSGNTIYF
TRBJ2-2 | TRBV4-1 | . | . | TGCGCCAGCAGCCAATTCGCGAACACCGGGGAGCTGTTTTTT | CASSQFANTGELFF
TRBJ2-7 | TRBV28 | . | TRBD1 | TGTGCCAGCAAAACAGGGGCCGGGTACGAGCAGTACTTC | CASKTGAGYEQYF
TRBJ1-2 | TRBV20-1 | few | . | TGCAGTGCTAGTCCGGGGGGCGGCTACACCTTC | CSASPGGGYTF
TRBJ2-1 | TRBV6-5 | . | . | TGTGCCAGCAGTTACACCGGACAGTACAATGAGCAGTTCTTC | CASSYTGQYNEQFF
TRBJ2-3 | TRBV25-1 | . | . | TGTGCCAGCAGTGAATTCGAGGGGCGCACAGATACGCAGTATTTT | CASSEFEGRTDTQYF
TRBJ2-2 | TRBV7-2 | once | TRBD1 | TGTGCCAGCGGACCTCAGGGGGCAATGTTCCCCGGGGAGCTGTTTTTT | CASGPQGAMFPGELFF
TRBJ1-3 | TRBV11-2 | . | . | TGTGCCAGCAGCTTAGTCGGCCGGACAGAAGTCGACACCATATATTTT | CASSLVGRTEVDTIYF
TRBJ1-1 | TRBV6-5 | . | . | TGTGCCAGCAGTTATCTCGGGGGTAGCACTGAAGCTTTCTTT | CASSYLGGSTEAFF
TRBJ2-7 | TRBV6-9 | . | . | TGTGCCAGCAGCGTCTCTACGGACTCATCCTACGAGCAGTACTTC | CASSVSTDSSYEQYF
TRBJ2-7 | TRBV4-1 | . | TRBD1 | TGCGCCAGCAGCCGACTACAGGGGGACTACGAGCAGTACTTC | CASSRLQGDYEQYF
TRBJ1-2 | TRBV18 | . | . | TGTGCCAGCTCACCAAGGGCAGCTAACTATGGCTACACCTTC | CASSPRAANYGYTF
TRBJ2-5 | TRBV11-2 | . | TRBD2 | TGTGCCAGCAGCTTTCATGAGGGAGGGGAGACCCAGTACTTC | CASSFHEGGETQYF
TRBJ1-1 | TRBV18 | . | TRBD1 | TGTGCCAGCTCACACAACAGGGGAGGAAATACTGAAGCTTTCTTT | CASSHNRGGNTEAFF
TRBJ1-5 | TRBV4-1 | once | . | TGCGCCAGCAGCCAGGTACAGGGCTTCAATCAGCCCCAGCATTTT | CASSQVQGFNQPQHF
TRBJ2-2 | TRBV9 | . | TRBD2 | TGTGCCAGCAGCGTAGCTGCGGGAGGGAACACCGGGGAGCTGTTTTTT | CASSVAAGGNTGELFF
TRBJ2-1 | TRBV18 | . | . | TGTGCCAGCTTCTCGGTCCCCATGCGCTATATTCAGTTCTTC | CASFSVPMRYIQFF
TRBJ2-3 | TRBV5-1 | . | . | TGCGCCAGCAGCTTGGTCGCCGGTACAGATACGCAGTATTTT | CASSLVAGTDTQYF
TRBJ1-1 | TRBV7-7 | . | . | TGTGCTAGCAGCTTAGAGGGCCCCGAAGCTTTCTTT | CASSLEGPEAFF
TRBJ2-7 | TRBV10-1 | . | . | TGCGCCAGCAGTTTACCAGTTGGCGAGCAGTACTTC | CASSLPVGEQYF
TRBJ2-1 | TRBV4-2 | . | TRBD2 | TGTGCCAGCAGCCAAGAGGCTAGCGGGAGTCCCCATGAGCAGTTCTTC | CASSQEASGSPHEQFF
TRBJ2-7 | TRBV28 | once | . | TGTGCCAGCACTAAAACTGGGGAGATGGAGTACGAGCAGTACTTC | CASTKTGEMEYEQYF
TRBJ2-1 | TRBV28 | . | TRBD2 | TGTGCCAGCAGTTTCGGACTAGCGGGAGCCTATGAGCAGTTCTTC | CASSFGLAGAYEQFF
TRBJ2-2 | TRBV29-1 | . | TRBD2 | TGCAGCGTTGAGGGAGGCGGGAGGCTCACCGGGGAGCTGTTTTTT | CSVEGGGRLTGELFF
TRBJ2-3 | TRBV11-1 | . | . | TGTGCCAGCAGCTCCAACCAGGGGTCGGGAGATACGCAGTATTTT | CASSSNQGSGDTQYF
TRBJ2-2 | TRBV10-2 | . | . | TGCGCCAGCAGTGAGTCGACCGGCACCGGGGAGCTGTTTTTT | CASSESTGTGELFF
TRBJ1-4 | TRBV2 | . | . | TGTGCCAGCACAGGGGTCTCTAATGAAAAACTGTTTTTT | CASTGVSNEKLFF
TRBJ2-3 | TRBV5-1 | . | . | TGCGCCAGCAGCTTGTCAGGCACAGATACGCAGTATTTT | CASSLSGTDTQYF
TRBJ1-1 | TRBV7-3 | . | . | TGTGCCAGCAGCTCCCGTGGGGGTGGGGACACTGAAGCTTTCTTT | CASSSRGGGDTEAFF
TRBJ2-5 | TRBV7-3 | . | . | TGTGCCAGCAGCCTCCAAGCTGGGACACAAGAGACCCAGTACTTC | CASSLQAGTQETQYF
TRBJ2-7 | TRBV18 | . | TRBD2 | TGTGCCAGCTCACCTCCGACTAGCGGGTGGGACGAGCAGTACTTC | CASSPPTSGWDEQYF
TRBJ2-7 | TRBV5-4 | once | . | TGTGTCAGCAGCTTGGACAAGGGTTACGAGCAGTACTTC | CVSSLDKGYEQYF
TRBJ1-2 | TRBV29-1 | few | TRBD1 | TGCAGCGTTGAAGTAGGGGACAGTGGTGGCTACACCTTC | CSVEVGDSGGYTF